This TCR beta chain was obtained from a study of blood T cell repertoires in COVID-19. Profiling relied on immunoSEQ multiplex PCR, and the TCRdb table lists in-frame clones only, not all of them. Of tens of thousands of clones detected, 86% appear once; the ten largest clones hold more than 1%. The V gene lost 5 bases and the J gene lost 3 bases, with 18 bases spanning the gap. Germline CDR1 is GTSNPN and CDR2 is SVGIG (reference sequence). This CDR3 spans 15 amino acids. This TCR came from a middle-aged man with acute or convalescent COVID-19. Sequenced input: peripheral blood. The chain recombines TRBV30 with TRBJ2-3; D is possibly TRBD1 (5 bases). This CDR3 reads CAWAAGIDWTDTQYF. The CDR3 nucleotides are TGTGCCTGGGCGGCAGGGATTGATTGGACAGATACGCAGTATTTT.